Listed below are T cell receptor beta chains from one sample, sequenced in a study of T cell responses to AZD1222 COVID-19 vaccine. Method: immunoSEQ multiplex PCR; TCRdb's copy keeps in-frame clones and lacks some. The sample has 130,000 or so clones; 85% to 90% are singletons. The specimen comprised peripheral blood, sampled on day 0 of AZD1222 vaccination. All receptors derive from an adult in good health. Both conserved end residues are part of each CDR3. Fields, in order: V gene, J gene, D gene, clone size, CDR3 protein, CDR3 DNA. D genes are given only for firm matches. Size is omitted from some rows. Given values are once, few, many or a class for expanded clones.

TRBV28,TRBJ1-5,-,-,CASSSPRQAYSNQPQHF,TGTGCCAGCAGCAGCCCAAGACAGGCTTATAGCAATCAGCCCCAGCATTTT
TRBV27,TRBJ2-2,-,-,CASSWGANTGELFF,TGTGCCAGCAGTTGGGGAGCGAACACCGGGGAGCTGTTTTTT
TRBV27,TRBJ2-7,-,-,CASKAAGGSYEQYF,TGTGCCAGCAAGGCGGCAGGGGGGTCCTACGAGCAGTACTTC
TRBV7-8,TRBJ2-7,-,-,CASRSPVTYEQYF,TGTGCCAGCAGGTCGCCAGTTACCTACGAGCAGTACTTC
TRBV10-3,TRBJ2-5,-,once,CAVGSGYPETQYF,TGTGCCGTCGGCAGCGGCTATCCAGAGACCCAGTACTTC
TRBV9,TRBJ2-5,-,-,CASSPGFQETQYF,TGTGCCAGCAGCCCCGGATTCCAAGAGACCCAGTACTTC
TRBV18,TRBJ2-3,TRBD2,-,CASSPRGGTDTQYF,TGTGCCAGCTCACCCCGGGGGGGCACAGATACGCAGTATTTT
TRBV3-1/TRBV3-2,TRBJ1-1,-,-,CASSQVRGTEAFF,TGTGCCAGCAGCCAAGTAAGGGGGACTGAAGCTTTCTTT
TRBV6-5,TRBJ2-6,TRBD1,-,CASSSQDRAGANVLTF,TGTGCCAGCAGTTCCCAGGACAGGGCTGGGGCCAACGTCCTGACTTTC
TRBV24-1,TRBJ2-1,TRBD2,-,CATSDSGTTSSYNEQFF,TGTGCCACCAGTGACAGCGGGACGACCAGTTCCTACAATGAGCAGTTCTTC
TRBV4-1,TRBJ2-2,TRBD2,few,CASSQSQLAGGVLGKSGELFF,TGCGCCAGCAGCCAATCTCAGCTAGCGGGAGGGGTATTGGGTAAATCCGGGGAGCTGTTTTTT
TRBV19,TRBJ2-1,TRBD1,once,CASRIPGQGADNEQFF,TGTGCCAGTAGAATACCGGGACAGGGGGCGGACAATGAGCAGTTCTTC
TRBV27,TRBJ2-3,-,-,CASSLYPEDPDTQYF,TGTGCCAGCAGTTTATACCCCGAGGACCCAGATACGCAGTATTTT
TRBV27,TRBJ2-1,-,once,CASSFLPTGSNEQFF,TGTGCCAGCAGTTTTCTCCCCACAGGGTCGAATGAGCAGTTCTTC
TRBV6-2/TRBV6-3,TRBJ2-6,TRBD1,-,CASSYFEYRGADSGANVLTF,TGTGCCAGCAGTTACTTCGAATACAGGGGCGCAGACTCTGGGGCCAACGTCCTGACTTTC
TRBV28,TRBJ1-3,-,-,CASSHRPPSSGNTIYF,TGTGCCAGCAGTCACCGCCCCCCGAGCTCTGGAAACACCATATATTTT
TRBV3-1/TRBV3-2,TRBJ2-7,-,-,CASSQGAPSYEQYF,TGTGCCAGCAGCCAAGGGGCCCCCTCCTACGAGCAGTACTTC
TRBV9,TRBJ2-3,-,once,CASSVDGGLGDTQYF,TGTGCCAGCAGCGTCGATGGGGGCCTGGGGGATACGCAGTATTTT
TRBV10-3,TRBJ2-2,TRBD2,once,CAITPGLALGGTGELFF,TGTGCCATCACACCGGGACTAGCGTTAGGGGGAACCGGGGAGCTGTTTTTT
TRBV3-1/TRBV3-2,TRBJ2-7,TRBD2,-,CASSQVVGGVFYEQYF,TGTGCCAGCAGCCAAGTTGTGGGAGGGGTATTCTACGAGCAGTACTTC
TRBV6-5,TRBJ2-1,-,-,CASTKSRPPYNEQFF,TGTGCCAGCACCAAATCTCGCCCCCCATACAATGAGCAGTTCTTC
TRBV5-4,TRBJ2-7,TRBD2,-,CASSSGLAGTYEQYF,TGTGCCAGCAGCTCGGGACTAGCGGGCACCTACGAGCAGTACTTC
TRBV10-2,TRBJ2-1,TRBD2,-,CASSEWGGSIRNEQFF,TGCGCCAGCAGTGAGTGGGGCGGGAGTATCCGCAATGAGCAGTTCTTC
TRBV5-1,TRBJ1-1,TRBD1,-,CASSAPGQGRHEAFF,TGCGCCAGCAGCGCTCCGGGACAGGGGCGGCATGAAGCTTTCTTT
TRBV25-1,TRBJ1-6,-,-,CASSEGRGAYNSPLHF,TGTGCCAGCAGTGAGGGGAGGGGGGCCTATAATTCACCCCTCCACTTT
TRBV7-9,TRBJ1-6,TRBD1,-,CASSRKTGDNSPLHF,TGTGCCAGCAGCCGTAAGACAGGGGATAATTCACCCCTCCACTTT
TRBV4-3,TRBJ1-1,TRBD1,-,CASSQETGGSEAFF,TGCGCCAGCAGCCAGGAGACAGGGGGCTCTGAAGCTTTCTTT
TRBV4-3,TRBJ2-3,TRBD2,-,CASKERLAGRDDTQYF,TGCGCCAGCAAAGAAAGACTAGCGGGGCGCGACGATACGCAGTATTTT
TRBV4-1,TRBJ1-2,-,-,CASSQAETGDYGYTF,TGCGCCAGCAGCCAAGCGGAAACGGGTGACTATGGCTACACCTTC
TRBV5-4,TRBJ2-5,-,-,CASSLGLGEETQYF,TGTGCCAGCAGCTTGGGGCTGGGGGAGGAGACCCAGTACTTC